This T cell receptor (beta chain) was identified during a study of beta chain features in type 1 diabetes. Notes on the study in general: Among patients, naive, central memory and Treg TCRB repertoires appeared more similar than among healthy donors. More deletions and fewer insertions at VDJ junctions were found in patients with type 1 diabetes.

This CDR3 comprises 12 residues. V shed 5 bases and J shed 5 bases, with 9 bases lying between them. CDR1 MNHNY and CDR2 SVGAGI come from the germline V gene (reference sequence). Central memory, naive, regulatory and stem cell-like memory CD4+ cells were sorted by CD45RO/CCR7/CD25/CD127/CD95/CD27. As concerns this clone: Its antigen is unidentified.

Expressed TCRB transcripts got sequenced, as all isolated RNA was reverse transcribed. The repertoire was sequenced with immunoSEQ multiplex PCR; TCRdb's copy has only in-frame clones and lacks some. The data show about 320,000 clones, around 15% seen once. The sample was central memory CD4+ T cells from blood. The chain couples TRBV6-6 to TRBJ2-5; weak D call: TRBD2 (5 bases). The TCR originated in a man aged 30 to 45 in good health. CDR3 loop: CASSRGIETQYF. The CDR3 region has the DNA TGTGCCAGCAGTCGGGGTATTGAGACCCAGTACTTC.